This is a list of T cell receptor beta chains from one sample in a study of Ad26.COV2.S vaccination and SARS-CoV-2 variants. Libraries were prepared by immunoSEQ multiplex PCR; TCRdb keeps only in-frame clonotypes and omits some of them. Of about 320,000 clones in the sample, just under 85% were seen once. The sample was peripheral blood, taken in a trial of Ad26.COV2.S vaccine versus placebo. The receptors shown here come from a person between 18 and 65 years old who received the Ad26.COV2.S COVID-19 vaccine or a placebo. The CDR3 runs from the conserved cysteine through the conserved F or W. A D gene is named only where the DNA matches it firmly. Some rows have no size entry. The others give once, few or many, or a class for an expanded clone.

v_call	clone_size	j_call	d_call	cdr3_nt	cdr3_aa
TRBV2	NA	TRBJ2-2	NA	TGTGCCAGCAGTAGAGAGCTCTTGGGCACTACCGGGGAGCTGTTTTTT	CASSRELLGTTGELFF
TRBV9	NA	TRBJ1-4	TRBD1	TGTGCCAGCAGCCCCTTAGGGGGACAGGACTATGAAAAACTGTTTTTT	CASSPLGGQDYEKLFF
TRBV18	NA	TRBJ1-2	NA	TGTGCCAGCTCACCACAGCGATCTGAAGGCTACACCTTC	CASSPQRSEGYTF
TRBV24-1	NA	TRBJ2-2	NA	TGTGCCACCAGTGAACGGAGTCAACCCGGGGAGCTGTTTTTT	CATSERSQPGELFF
TRBV5-8	NA	TRBJ2-2	NA	TGTGCCAGCAGCTCAGAGAACACCGGGGAGCTGTTTTTT	CASSSENTGELFF
TRBV1	NA	TRBJ2-5	NA	TGCACCAGCAGCCAAGAATGGGAACTAGCGGGGGACCGGGAGACCCAGTACTTC	CTSSQEWELAGDRETQYF
TRBV5-1	NA	TRBJ2-2	NA	NA	CASSLGVLRAAGELFF
TRBV4-2	few	TRBJ2-7	NA	TGTGCCAGCAGCCAAGTTAATCAGAAGGACTACGAGCAGTACTTC	CASSQVNQKDYEQYF
TRBV9	NA	TRBJ1-1	NA	TGTGCCAGCAGCGGACGAAAGGACAGTACAAACACTGAAGCTTTCTTT	CASSGRKDSTNTEAFF
TRBV5-6	NA	TRBJ2-7	TRBD1	TGTGCCAGCAGCTTTGAGATTGCAACAGGGGGAGGGCAGTACTTC	CASSFEIATGGGQYF
TRBV27	NA	TRBJ1-6	TRBD1	TGTGCCAGCAGTCCCGACAGGGGGCAAGGTAATTCACCCCTCCACTTT	CASSPDRGQGNSPLHF
TRBV12-5	NA	TRBJ1-6	NA	TGTGCTAGTGGTCCCGTAGGCCAGGGTGTTAATTCACCCCTCCACTTT	CASGPVGQGVNSPLHF
TRBV3-1/TRBV3-2	NA	TRBJ2-7	TRBD1	TGTGCCAGCAGCCAAGCGGGGCAGGGGGTATACGAGCAGTACTTC	CASSQAGQGVYEQYF
TRBV9	NA	TRBJ2-7	TRBD1	TGTGCCAGCAGCGTAGGAGGGGACAGGGATAGCGAGCAGTACTTC	CASSVGGDRDSEQYF
TRBV5-4	NA	TRBJ2-1	NA	TGTGCCAGCAGCTTGTCGGGACTGGGTACCTCCTACAATGAGCAGTTCTTC	CASSLSGLGTSYNEQFF
TRBV11-2	few	TRBJ2-2	NA	TGTGCCAGCAGCCTCTCGGAGACCGGGGAGCTGTTTTTT	CASSLSETGELFF
TRBV6-5	NA	TRBJ1-2	NA	TGTGCCAGCACCCAAGGGCAGGTGGCTAACTATGGCTACACCTTC	CASTQGQVANYGYTF
TRBV6-5	NA	TRBJ2-2	NA	TGTGCCAGCAGTTACCCGAGCACCGGGGAGCTGTTTTTT	CASSYPSTGELFF
TRBV7-8	NA	TRBJ1-6	NA	TGTGCCAGCAGCTTAGCACAGGGACGTATTTATAATTCACCCCTCCACTTT	CASSLAQGRIYNSPLHF
TRBV28	NA	TRBJ2-7	NA	TGTGCCAGCAGTTCGGCCGACAGGTACTCCTACGAGCAGTACTTC	CASSSADRYSYEQYF
TRBV6-5	NA	TRBJ1-2	TRBD1	TGTGCCAGCAGCCTACCGACCGGGACAGTGGATGGCTACACCTTC	CASSLPTGTVDGYTF
TRBV3-1/TRBV3-2	NA	TRBJ2-2	NA	TGTGCCAGCAGCCAATACCGAAACACCGGGGAGCTGTTTTTT	CASSQYRNTGELFF
TRBV5-1	once	TRBJ1-2	NA	TGCGCCAGCAGCTCTGACGGCACAGTCCCCTATGGCTACACCTTC	CASSSDGTVPYGYTF
TRBV7-8	NA	TRBJ1-3	NA	TGTGCCAGCAGCTTGTTGCACTCTGGAAACACCATATATTTT	CASSLLHSGNTIYF
TRBV12-3/TRBV12-4	few	TRBJ1-1	NA	TGTGCCAGCAGGGGCCCTGAAGCTTTCTTT	CASRGPEAFF
TRBV27	NA	TRBJ1-6	NA	TGTGCCAGCAGCCTAGCCGGCCCGAATTCACCCCTCCACTTT	CASSLAGPNSPLHF
TRBV6-5	NA	TRBJ1-1	NA	TGTGCCAGCAGTTACACATTGGGCACTGAAGCTTTCTTT	CASSYTLGTEAFF
TRBV21-1	NA	TRBJ2-1	NA	TGTGCCAGCCGAAGAGGCCCAAGCTCCTACAATGAGCAGTTCTTC	CASRRGPSSYNEQFF
TRBV10-2	NA	TRBJ1-1	NA	TGCGCCAGCAGTGTCGGGGTCAACACTGAAGCTTTCTTT	CASSVGVNTEAFF
TRBV5-4	NA	TRBJ1-1	TRBD1	TGTGCCAGCAGCTGGGCGGACAGGGGGAACACTGAAGCTTTCTTT	CASSWADRGNTEAFF
TRBV5-5	NA	TRBJ1-2	NA	TGTGCCAGCAGCGAGGGCTTCTATGGCTACACCTTC	CASSEGFYGYTF
TRBV6-5	few	TRBJ1-1	NA	TGTGCCAGGATGGGGAACCCGAACACTGAAGCTTTCTTT	CARMGNPNTEAFF
TRBV9	NA	TRBJ1-1	TRBD1	TGTGCCAGCAGCGTAAGGTCAGGGGGCGGATTGGACACTGAAGCTTTCTTT	CASSVRSGGGLDTEAFF
TRBV23-1	NA	TRBJ1-3	NA	TGCGCCAGCAGTCCTATGTTGCGTGTGGACGGAAACACCATATATTTT	CASSPMLRVDGNTIYF
TRBV15	NA	TRBJ2-2	NA	TGTGCCACCAGCAGAGATCGAACGGGAACCCTCACCGGGGAGCTGTTTTTT	CATSRDRTGTLTGELFF
TRBV28	NA	TRBJ2-7	TRBD1	TGTGCCAGCAGGGGGACAGGGCAGAGGGAGCAGTACTTC	CASRGTGQREQYF
TRBV11-2	NA	TRBJ1-4	NA	TGTGCCAGCAGTCCAGCTGGGGGGCCACTTAATGACGAAAAACTGTTTTTT	CASSPAGGPLNDEKLFF
TRBV5-1	NA	TRBJ1-1	NA	TGCGCCAGCAGTTCCAGGGAGAACACTGAAGCTTTCTTT	CASSSRENTEAFF
TRBV7-8	NA	TRBJ2-7	NA	TGTGCCAGCAGCTTAGAAGGCGGGCTCTCCTACGAGCAGTACTTC	CASSLEGGLSYEQYF
TRBV7-2	NA	TRBJ2-4	TRBD1	TGTGCCAGCAGCTTAGGACAGGGTGAAAACATTCAGTACTTC	CASSLGQGENIQYF
TRBV6-2/TRBV6-3	NA	TRBJ1-5	NA	TGTGCCAGCAGTTACCGGGATCAGCCCCAGCATTTT	CASSYRDQPQHF
TRBV12-3/TRBV12-4	NA	TRBJ1-2	NA	TGTGCCAGCATTTACCAGGGCGGTCGCTACACCTTC	CASIYQGGRYTF
TRBV15	NA	TRBJ2-1	NA	TGTGCCACCAGCAGCCGACAGGTTTCGAGCTCCTACAATGAGCAGTTCTTC	CATSSRQVSSSYNEQFF
TRBV30	NA	TRBJ1-2	NA	TGTGCCTGGAACAAACCACGGTATGGCTACACCTTC	CAWNKPRYGYTF
TRBV28	NA	TRBJ2-2	NA	TGTGCCAGCAGTTTAACCGCACCAGGGGAGCTGTTTTTT	CASSLTAPGELFF
TRBV7-9	NA	TRBJ2-5	NA	TGTGCCAGCAGCACGAACCAAGAGACCCAGTACTTC	CASSTNQETQYF
TRBV9	few	TRBJ1-2	NA	TGTGCCAGCAGCCCTCCAGGTCGGAGCTATGGCTACACCTTC	CASSPPGRSYGYTF
TRBV19	NA	TRBJ2-1	TRBD2	TGTGCCAGTTGCCCCGGTGCTAGCGGGGGAAATGAGCAGTTCTTC	CASCPGASGGNEQFF
TRBV4-1	NA	TRBJ1-4	NA	TGCGCCAGCAGCCAAGTTCTTTCCCGGCGGGCTAATGAAAAACTGTTTTTT	CASSQVLSRRANEKLFF
TRBV11-2	NA	TRBJ2-2	NA	TGTGCCAGCAGCTTAGAAACTAAAGTCGGGGAGCTGTTTTTT	CASSLETKVGELFF
TRBV7-2	NA	TRBJ2-3	NA	TGTGCCAGCAGCTTAGCGGCGGGGGCCGGCACAGATACGCAGTATTTT	CASSLAAGAGTDTQYF
TRBV24-1	NA	TRBJ2-5	TRBD2	TGTGCCACCAGTCACGGGGGGGCTTCTCGTTCAGAGACCCAGTACTTC	CATSHGGASRSETQYF
TRBV3-1/TRBV3-2	NA	TRBJ1-5	NA	TGTGCCAGCAGCCTATCGGGTAATCAGGTCCAGCATTTT	CASSLSGNQVQHF
TRBV18	NA	TRBJ1-3	NA	TGTGCCAGCTCACCACCGCAGGGAAAGGCTGGAAACACCATATATTTT	CASSPPQGKAGNTIYF
TRBV6-2/TRBV6-3	NA	TRBJ2-7	TRBD2	TGTGCCAGCAGTTATGGGTCTAGCGGGGCCTACGAGCAGTACTTC	CASSYGSSGAYEQYF